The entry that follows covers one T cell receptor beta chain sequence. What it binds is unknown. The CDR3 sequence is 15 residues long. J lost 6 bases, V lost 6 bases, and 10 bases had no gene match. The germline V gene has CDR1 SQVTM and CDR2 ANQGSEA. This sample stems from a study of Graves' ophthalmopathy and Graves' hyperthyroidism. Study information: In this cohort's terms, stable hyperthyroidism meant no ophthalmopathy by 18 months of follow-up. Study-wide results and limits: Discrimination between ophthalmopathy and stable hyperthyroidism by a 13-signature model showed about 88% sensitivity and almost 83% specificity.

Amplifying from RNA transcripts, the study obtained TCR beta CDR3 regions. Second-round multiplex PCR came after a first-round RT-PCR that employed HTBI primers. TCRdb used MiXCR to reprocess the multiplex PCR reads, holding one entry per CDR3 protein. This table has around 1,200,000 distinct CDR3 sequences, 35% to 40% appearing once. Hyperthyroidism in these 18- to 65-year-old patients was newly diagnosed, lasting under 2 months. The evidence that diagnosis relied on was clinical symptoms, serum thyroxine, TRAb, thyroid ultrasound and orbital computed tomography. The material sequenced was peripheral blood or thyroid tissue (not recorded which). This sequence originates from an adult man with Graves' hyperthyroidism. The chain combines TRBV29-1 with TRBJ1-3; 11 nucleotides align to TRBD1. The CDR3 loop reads CSVYTGQGAENTIYF. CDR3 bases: TGCAGCGTCTATACCGGACAGGGGGCGGAAAACACCATATATTTT. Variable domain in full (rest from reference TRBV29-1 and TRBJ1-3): SAVISQKPSRDICQRGTSLTIQCQVDSQVTMMFWYRQQPGQSLTLIATANQGSEATYESGFVIDKFPISRPNLTFSTLTVSNMSPEDSSIYLCSVYTGQGAENTIYFGEGSWLTVV.